This TCR beta chain was recorded in a study of blood T cell repertoires in COVID-19. Background on the study: Some COVID-19 samples were acute and others convalescent; all came from the United States, Italy and Spain. From T cells, B-cell-depleted T cells, or PBMCs came the material, which was cDNA or gDNA.

In the authors' methods: The assay estimated nucleated cells by amplifying reference gene primers. Measured with immunoSEQ multiplex PCR; TCRdb has only the in-frame clones, and not every one. V and J calls plus clone size are reproduced from that table; the DNA served to infer D and trimming. This sample has about 150,000 clones, with 84% found just once. From germline, CDR1 is SGHAT and CDR2 FQNNGV. This CDR3 contains 12 residues. With 7 bases removed from V and 3 bases from J, the gap between germline ends came to 10 bases. The chain has TRBV11-2 and TRBJ2-7; D gene ambiguous. The sample was peripheral blood. The receptor was derived from a woman aged 45 to 65 in a cohort sampled during active or convalescent COVID-19. CDR3 protein: CASTAQDYEQYF. For the CDR3, the DNA is TGTGCCAGCACCGCTCAGGACTACGAGCAGTACTTC.